The text below deals with one T cell receptor (beta chain). Its target antigen remains unknown. Base qualities were left out, and no much larger clone turns up one base away. The germline V gene specifies SGHDT as CDR1 and YYEEEE as CDR2. Spanning cysteine to phenylalanine, the CDR3 consists of 14 amino acids. The DNA shown is the 42-base CDR3, in frame from base 1. Ends trimmed: V by 0 bases, J by 7 bases; bases unmatched to a gene: 4. Whole blood was collected in K2EDTA tubes by collaborating institutions according to the institutions' own protocols. For TCRbeta analysis, collaborator samples were shipped as frozen whole blood, as isolated PBMCs, or as DNA extracted from either sample type. The immunoSEQ Assay, a bias-controlled multiplex PCR, was used to amplify TCRbeta CDR3 regions from genomic DNA. In the authors' own workflow: The number of nucleated cells in each sample was estimated from the amplification of reference gene primers within the assay. To quantify the absolute abundance of each unique TCRbeta CDR3 rearrangement, sequence reads were collapsed and filtered. For each sample, productive Simpson clonality was calculated as the square root of Simpson's diversity index across productive rearrangements. The clones in this table, taken by TCRdb from immuneACCESS, are in-frame only. Not every clone is retained; where verified, under half of the shortfall comes from an unresolved V gene, and the cause of the rest is unknown. Clone size and the V and J calls come from that table; the DNA yielded D and trimming. For this sample the table gives tens of thousands of clones, of which more than 85% were detected only once. Under 15% of the sample is held by the ten biggest clonotypes.

This sample was included in a study of blood T cell repertoires in COVID-19 (dated by TCRdb to 2020 to 2022). In the study overall: Samples covering the acute and convalescent phases of COVID-19 were provided by collaborators in the United States, Italy and Spain. The sample metadata nearly always contained a de-identified subject ID, COVID-19 status, age in years and sex. The repertoires were released in a freely available public database meant as a resource for research on the immune response to SARS-CoV-2. The samples were drawn from two sources: the first 160 participants of the ongoing ImmuneRACE study, and 950 to 1,500 subjects contributed by 6 global collaborators. The prospective study material was composed of cDNA or gDNA derived from T cells, B-cell-depleted T cells, or PBMCs. HLA class I and class II types, where available, came from metadata supplied by the sample provider rather than from assay-based typing. Subjects who had been exposed to COVID-19, were actively infected with it, or had recovered from it provided the deeply sampled blood TCRbeta repertoires that made up the dataset. Overall results and qualifications from the work: How much clinical and demographic metadata was included differed by source and by participant, and the metadata was provided uncurated.

The chain is encoded by TRBV5-6 joined to TRBJ2-7; 10 of the junction bases match TRBD1. This sequence originates from a human donor with active COVID-19. The donor label of this sample is uncertain. Sequencing was performed on peripheral blood. In nucleotides, the sequence is TGTGCCAGCAGCTTGGGACAGGGGGCTTTTGAGCAGTACTTC. Its amino acids are CASSLGQGAFEQYF.